Below, one TCR beta chain is given with its context. Antigen unknown. This beta chain lies outside the target of a library built for alpha chains; its clone size means little. TCR alpha and beta CDR3 regions were amplified from RNA using iRepertoire nested multiplex PCR. TCRdb fed the multiplex PCR reads into MiXCR, producing one record per CDR3 protein. The table lists around 3,600 distinct CDR3 sequences, around 92% of them singletons. This sample was included in a study of glioma-infiltrating T cells. Germline assignment: CDR1 MNHEY and CDR2 SVGEGT. V lost 4 bases, J lost 4 bases, and 16 bases lay in between. The length of the CDR3 is 15 residues. The study's findings and limits: Gliomas, especially low-grade, showed above-expected tissue-blood divergence; non-neoplastic patients showed below.

The sample was glioma tissue, nonneoplastic brain tissue, or PBMCs (not recorded which). The chain is built from TRBV6-2 or TRBV6-3 and TRBJ1-2; TRBD1 might be the D (5 bases). This clonotype originated in a human donor with low-grade glioma or glioblastoma, undergoing nonglioma brain surgery, or in good health (not recorded which). The CDR3 DNA reads as TGTGCCAGCAGTTTGGGCGGGAGAGGGGCCTATGGCTACACCTTC. Amino acid sequence: CASSLGGRGAYGYTF.